One sample yielded the 7 T cell receptor beta chains listed below, sequenced in a study of T cells in localized non-small cell lung cancer. Generated by immunoSEQ multiplex PCR, the TCRdb table keeps only in-frame clones and is missing some. The sample shows some 20,000 clones, about nine tenths of them seen only once. The sequences come from peripheral blood, collected before any cancer treatment. The receptors here all came from a woman aged 35 to 69 with stage I lung adenocarcinoma.

CDR3 residues: CASSFIETQYF. The DNA for the CDR3 is TGTGCCAGCAGCTTTATAGAGACCCAGTACTTC. This chain links TRBV7-8 with TRBJ2-5; no reliable D call. Germline V gene sequence: CDR1 SGHVS, CDR2 FQNEAQ. Trimming took off 3 bases at V and 4 bases at J, with 3 bases between the two ends. This CDR3 has 11 amino acids.

The rearrangement links TRBV19 to TRBJ2-5; 13 bases match TRBD2. This CDR3 comprises 15 residues. The J segment lost 0 bases and the V segment lost 10 bases, leaving 5 bases of the junction unmatched. Germline CDR1 reads LNHDA; CDR2 reads SQIVND (reference sequence). CDR3 sequence reads: CATQTSGRYQETQYF. In nucleotides, the CDR3 is TGTGCCACTCAGACTAGCGGGAGGTACCAAGAGACCCAGTACTTC.

This clone has a single count. The chain is built from TRBV7-2 and TRBJ1-1; 7 bases align to TRBD1. The CDR3 covers 15 residues. V gave up 4 bases and J gave up 4 bases; unmatched junction bases: 9. Germline CDR1 is SGHTA and CDR2 is FQGNSA. The CDR3 DNA follows: TGTGCCAGCAGCTCAGTGACAGGGCTTGGCACTGAAGCTTTCTTT. Its protein is CASSSVTGLGTEAFF.

The chain has TRBV11-2 and TRBJ2-2; 10 bases align to TRBD1. Trimming cost V 1 base and J 1 base; bases outside gene matches: 6. CDR1 is SGHAT, CDR2 FQNNGV, per germline. The CDR3 loop spans 18 amino acids. In DNA, the CDR3 is TGTGCCAGCAGCTTAGTATACCGGGACAGGGGGAACACCGGGGAGCTGTTTTTT. This codes for CASSLVYRDRGNTGELFF.

The chain uses TRBV7-8 and TRBJ1-5; no clear D gene. Germline V gene sequence: CDR1 SGHVS, CDR2 FQNEAQ. The CDR3 is 15 residues long. With 5 bases removed from V and 0 bases from J, the gap between germline ends came to 11 bases. In DNA, the CDR3 is TGTGCCAGCAGCAAGAACAGCGTTAGCAATCAGCCCCAGCATTTT. Translation gives CASSKNSVSNQPQHF.

The chain links TRBV6-1 to TRBJ2-7; 9 positions agree with TRBD2. The ends lost 7 bases at V and 7 bases at J; junction bases unmatched: 8. There are 13 residues in the CDR3. CDR1 MNHNS and CDR2 SASEGT come from the germline V gene. The CDR3 here is CASMAGGPREQYF. The CDR3 bases are TGTGCCAGCATGGCGGGAGGGCCGAGGGAGCAGTACTTC.

This chain uses TRBV9 with TRBJ1-1; no reliable D call. V was clipped by 0 bases and J by 0 bases, with 3 bases between them. Germline CDR1 is SGDLS and CDR2 is YYNGEE. The CDR3 has 13 residues. The CDR3 reads CASSVDMNTEAFF. In DNA form, the CDR3 reads TGTGCCAGCAGCGTAGACATGAACACTGAAGCTTTCTTT.